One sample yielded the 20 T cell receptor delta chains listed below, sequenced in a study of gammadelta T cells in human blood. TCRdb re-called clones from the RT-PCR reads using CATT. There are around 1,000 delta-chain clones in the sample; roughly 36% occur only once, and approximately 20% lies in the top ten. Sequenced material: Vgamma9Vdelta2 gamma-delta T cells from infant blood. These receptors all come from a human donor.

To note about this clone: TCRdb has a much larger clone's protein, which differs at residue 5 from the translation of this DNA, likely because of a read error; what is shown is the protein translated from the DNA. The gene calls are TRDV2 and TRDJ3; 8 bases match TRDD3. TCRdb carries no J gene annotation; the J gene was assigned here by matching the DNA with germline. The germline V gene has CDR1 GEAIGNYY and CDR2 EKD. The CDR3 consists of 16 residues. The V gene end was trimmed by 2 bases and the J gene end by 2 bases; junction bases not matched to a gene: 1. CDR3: CACDILGAWDTRQMFF. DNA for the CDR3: TGTGCCTGTGACATACTGGGGGCCTGGGACACCCGACAGATGTTTTTC.

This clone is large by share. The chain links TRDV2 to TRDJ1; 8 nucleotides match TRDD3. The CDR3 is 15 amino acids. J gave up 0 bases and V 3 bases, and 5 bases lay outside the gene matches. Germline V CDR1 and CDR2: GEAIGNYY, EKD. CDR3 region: CACDVLGANTDKLIF. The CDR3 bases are TGTGCCTGTGACGTACTGGGGGCCAACACCGATAAACTCATCTTT.

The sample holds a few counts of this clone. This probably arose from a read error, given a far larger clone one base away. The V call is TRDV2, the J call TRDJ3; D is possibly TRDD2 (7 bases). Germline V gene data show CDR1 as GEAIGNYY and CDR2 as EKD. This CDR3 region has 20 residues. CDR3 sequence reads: CACDTHWGGLPSWDTQQMFF. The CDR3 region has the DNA TGTGCCTGTGACACCCATTGGGGGGGGCTTCCTTCCTGGGACACCCAACAGATGTTTTTC.

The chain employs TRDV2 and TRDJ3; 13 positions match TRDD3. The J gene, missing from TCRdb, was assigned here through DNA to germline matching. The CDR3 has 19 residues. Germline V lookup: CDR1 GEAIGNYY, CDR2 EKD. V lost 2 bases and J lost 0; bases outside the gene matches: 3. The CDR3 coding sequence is TGTGCCTGTGACAGTACTGGGGGATACGCCTCCTGGGACACCCGACAGATGTTTTTC. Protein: CACDSTGGYASWDTRQMFF.

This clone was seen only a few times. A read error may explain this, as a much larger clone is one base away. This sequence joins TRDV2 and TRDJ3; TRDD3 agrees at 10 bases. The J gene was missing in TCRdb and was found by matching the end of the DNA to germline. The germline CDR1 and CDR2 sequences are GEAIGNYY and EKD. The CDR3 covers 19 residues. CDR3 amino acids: CACNTVLGDTSWDTRQMFF. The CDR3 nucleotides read TGTGCCTGTAACACCGTATTGGGGGATACAAGCTGGGACACCCGACAGATGTTTTTC.

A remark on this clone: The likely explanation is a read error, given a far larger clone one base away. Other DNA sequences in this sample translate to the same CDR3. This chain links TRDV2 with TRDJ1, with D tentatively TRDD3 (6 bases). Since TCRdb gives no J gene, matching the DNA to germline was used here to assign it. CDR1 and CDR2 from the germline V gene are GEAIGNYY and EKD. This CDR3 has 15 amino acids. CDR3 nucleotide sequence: TGTGCATGTGACACCGTGGGGGTGTACACCGATAAACTCATCTTT. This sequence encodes CACDTVGVYTDKLIF.

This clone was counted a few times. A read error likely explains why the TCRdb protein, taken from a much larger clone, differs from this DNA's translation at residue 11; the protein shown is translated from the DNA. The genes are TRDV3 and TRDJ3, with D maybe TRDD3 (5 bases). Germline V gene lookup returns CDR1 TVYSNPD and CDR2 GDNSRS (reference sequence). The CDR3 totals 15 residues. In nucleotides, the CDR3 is TGTGCCCCCTCAGATGTCTCCTGGGACACCCAACAGATGTTTTTC. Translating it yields CAPSDVSWDTQQMFF.

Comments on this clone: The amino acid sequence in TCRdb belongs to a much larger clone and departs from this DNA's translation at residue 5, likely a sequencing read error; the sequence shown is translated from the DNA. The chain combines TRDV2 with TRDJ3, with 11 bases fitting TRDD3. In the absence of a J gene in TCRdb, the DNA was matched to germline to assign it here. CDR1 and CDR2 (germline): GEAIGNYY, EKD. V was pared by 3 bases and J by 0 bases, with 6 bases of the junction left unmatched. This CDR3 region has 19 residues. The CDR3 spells CACDALLGDSSWDTRQMFF. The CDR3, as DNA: TGTGCCTGTGACGCTTTACTGGGGGATAGCTCCTGGGACACCCGACAGATGTTTTTC.

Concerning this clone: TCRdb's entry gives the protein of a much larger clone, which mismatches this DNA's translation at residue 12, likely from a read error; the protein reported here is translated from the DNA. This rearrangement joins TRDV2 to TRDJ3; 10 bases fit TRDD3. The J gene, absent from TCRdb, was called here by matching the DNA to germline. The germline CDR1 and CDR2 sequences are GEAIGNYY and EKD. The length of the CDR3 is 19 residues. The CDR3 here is CACDTGFTGGSCDTRQMFF. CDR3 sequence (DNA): TGTGCCTGTGACACCGGATTTACTGGGGGATCCTGCGACACCCGACAGATGTTTTTC.

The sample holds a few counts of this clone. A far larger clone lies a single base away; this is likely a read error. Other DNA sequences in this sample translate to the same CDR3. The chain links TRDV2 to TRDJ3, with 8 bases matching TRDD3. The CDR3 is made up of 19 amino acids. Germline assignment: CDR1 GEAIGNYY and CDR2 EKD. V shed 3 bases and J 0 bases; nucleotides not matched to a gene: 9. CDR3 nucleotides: TGTGCCTGTGACGCTACTACTGGGGGCCCCTCCTGGGACACCCGACAGATGTTTTTC. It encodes CACDATTGGPSWDTRQMFF.

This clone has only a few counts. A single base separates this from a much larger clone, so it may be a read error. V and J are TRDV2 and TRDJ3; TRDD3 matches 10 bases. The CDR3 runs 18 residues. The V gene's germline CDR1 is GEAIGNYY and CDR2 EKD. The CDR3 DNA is TGTGCCTATGACACGCTGGGGGATAGCTCCTGGGACACCCGACAGATGTTTTTC. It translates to CAYDTLGDSSWDTRQMFF.

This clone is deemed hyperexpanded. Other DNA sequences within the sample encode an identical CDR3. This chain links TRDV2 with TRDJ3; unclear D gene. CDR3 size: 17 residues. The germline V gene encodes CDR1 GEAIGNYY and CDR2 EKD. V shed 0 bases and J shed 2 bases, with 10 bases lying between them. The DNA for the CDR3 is TGTGCCTGTGACACCTTGCTTACCACCTGGGACACCCGACAGATGTTTTTC. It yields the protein CACDTLLTTWDTRQMFF.

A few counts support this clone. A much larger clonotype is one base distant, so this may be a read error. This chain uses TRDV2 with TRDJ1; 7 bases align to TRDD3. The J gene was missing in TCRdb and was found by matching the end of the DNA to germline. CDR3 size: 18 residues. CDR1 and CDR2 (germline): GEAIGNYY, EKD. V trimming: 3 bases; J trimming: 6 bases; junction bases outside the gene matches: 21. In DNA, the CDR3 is TGTGCCTGTGACTCGGTAAGGACGGGGATATGCGGGACCAATAAACTCATCTTT. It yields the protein CACDSVRTGICGTNKLIF.

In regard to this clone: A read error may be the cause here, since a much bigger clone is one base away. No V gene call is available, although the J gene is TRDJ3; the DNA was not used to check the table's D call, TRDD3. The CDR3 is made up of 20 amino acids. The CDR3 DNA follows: TGTGCCTGTGACATTACTGGGGGAGCTCCAAGCTCCTGGGACACCCGACAGATGTTTTTC. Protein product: CACDITGGAPSSWDTRQMFF.

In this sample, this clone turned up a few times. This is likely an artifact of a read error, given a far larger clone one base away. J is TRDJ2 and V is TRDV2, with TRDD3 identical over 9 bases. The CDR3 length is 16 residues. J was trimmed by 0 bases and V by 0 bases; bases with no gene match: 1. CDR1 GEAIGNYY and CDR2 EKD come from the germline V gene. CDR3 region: CACDTLGDTLTAQLFF. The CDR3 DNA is TGTGCCTGTGACACCTTGGGGGATACTTTGACAGCACAACTCTTCTTT.

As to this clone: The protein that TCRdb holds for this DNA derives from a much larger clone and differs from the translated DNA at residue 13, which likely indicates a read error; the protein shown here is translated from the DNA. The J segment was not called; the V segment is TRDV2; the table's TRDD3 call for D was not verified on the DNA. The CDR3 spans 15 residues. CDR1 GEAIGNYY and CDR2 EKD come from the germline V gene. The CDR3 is CACDILGDTTAQRFF. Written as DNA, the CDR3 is TGTGCCTGTGACATACTGGGGGATACAACAGCACAACGCTTCTTT.

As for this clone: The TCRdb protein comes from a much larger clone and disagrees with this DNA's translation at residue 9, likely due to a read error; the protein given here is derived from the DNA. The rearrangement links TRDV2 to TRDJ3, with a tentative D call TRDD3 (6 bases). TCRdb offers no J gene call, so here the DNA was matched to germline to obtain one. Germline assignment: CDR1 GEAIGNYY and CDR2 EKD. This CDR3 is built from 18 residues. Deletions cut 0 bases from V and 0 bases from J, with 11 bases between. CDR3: CACDTLGPASWDTRQMFF. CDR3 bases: TGTGCCTGTGACACCCTGGGGCCCGCCTCCTGGGACACCCGACAGATGTTTTTC.

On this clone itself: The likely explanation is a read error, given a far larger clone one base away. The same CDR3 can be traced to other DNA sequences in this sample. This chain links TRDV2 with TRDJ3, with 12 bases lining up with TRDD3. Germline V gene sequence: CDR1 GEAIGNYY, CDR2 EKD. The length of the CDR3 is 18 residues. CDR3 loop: CACDTVLGDTWDTRQMFF. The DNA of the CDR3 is TGTGCCTGTGACACCGTACTGGGGGATACCTGGGATACCCGACAGATGTTTTTC.

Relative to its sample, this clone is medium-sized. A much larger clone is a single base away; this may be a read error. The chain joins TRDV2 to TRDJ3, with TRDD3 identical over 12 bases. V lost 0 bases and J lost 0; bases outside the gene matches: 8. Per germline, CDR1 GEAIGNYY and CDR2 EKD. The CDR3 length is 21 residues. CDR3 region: CACDTIDWGIPSSWDTRQMFF. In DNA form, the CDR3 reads TGTGCCTGTGACACCATTGACTGGGGGATACCCAGCTCCTGGGACACCCGACAGATGTTTTTC.

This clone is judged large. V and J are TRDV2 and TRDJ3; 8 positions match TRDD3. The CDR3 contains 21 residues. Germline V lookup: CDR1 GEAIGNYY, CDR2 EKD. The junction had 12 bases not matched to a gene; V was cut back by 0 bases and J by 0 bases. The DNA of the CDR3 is TGTGCCTGTGACACCGGGTTCCTGGGGGACGGGAGCTCCTGGGACACCCGACAGATGTTTTTC. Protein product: CACDTGFLGDGSSWDTRQMFF.